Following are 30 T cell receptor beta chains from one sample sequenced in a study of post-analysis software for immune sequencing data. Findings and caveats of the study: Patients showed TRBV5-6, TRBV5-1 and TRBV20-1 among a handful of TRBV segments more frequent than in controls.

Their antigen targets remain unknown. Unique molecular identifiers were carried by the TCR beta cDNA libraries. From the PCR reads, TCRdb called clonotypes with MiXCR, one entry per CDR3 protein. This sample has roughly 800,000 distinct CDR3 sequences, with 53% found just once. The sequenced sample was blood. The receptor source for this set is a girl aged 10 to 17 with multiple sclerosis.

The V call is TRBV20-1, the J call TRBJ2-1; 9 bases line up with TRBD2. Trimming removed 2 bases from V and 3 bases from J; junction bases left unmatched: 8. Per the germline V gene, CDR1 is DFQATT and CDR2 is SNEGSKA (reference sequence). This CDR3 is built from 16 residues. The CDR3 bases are TGCAGTGCTAGACCCTGGACTAGCGAGGACTACAATGAGCAGTTCTTC. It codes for CSARPWTSEDYNEQFF.

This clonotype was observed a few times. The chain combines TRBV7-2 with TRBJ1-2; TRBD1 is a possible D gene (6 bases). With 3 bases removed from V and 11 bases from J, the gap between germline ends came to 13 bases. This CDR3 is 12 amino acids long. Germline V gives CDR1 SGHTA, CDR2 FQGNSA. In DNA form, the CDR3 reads TGTGCCAGCAGCTTTAACAGGGCGGAGTACACCTTC. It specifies CASSFNRAEYTF.

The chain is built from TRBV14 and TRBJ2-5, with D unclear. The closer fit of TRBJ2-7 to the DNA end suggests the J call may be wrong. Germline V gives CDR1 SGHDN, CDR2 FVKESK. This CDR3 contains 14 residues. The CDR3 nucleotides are TGTGCCAGCAGCCGGATCAGCGACGGATACGAGCAGTACTTC. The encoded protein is CASSRISDGYEQYF.

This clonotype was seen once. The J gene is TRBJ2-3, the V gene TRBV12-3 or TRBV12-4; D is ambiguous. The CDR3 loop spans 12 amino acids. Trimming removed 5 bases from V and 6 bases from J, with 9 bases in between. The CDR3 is CASSLKVDTQYF. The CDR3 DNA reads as TGTGCCAGCAGTCTAAAGGTGGATACGCAGTATTTT.

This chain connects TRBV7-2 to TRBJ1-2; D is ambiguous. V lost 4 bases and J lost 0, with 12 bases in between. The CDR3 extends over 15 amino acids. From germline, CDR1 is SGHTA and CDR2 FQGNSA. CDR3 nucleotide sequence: TGTGCCAGCAGCTCAACAGTGGAAGCTAACTATGGCTACACCTTC. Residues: CASSSTVEANYGYTF.

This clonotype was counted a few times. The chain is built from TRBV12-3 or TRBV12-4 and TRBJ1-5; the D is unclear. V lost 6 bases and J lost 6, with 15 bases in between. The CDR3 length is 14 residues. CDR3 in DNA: TGTGCCAGCAGGGCTCTAGGTGCGGCTCAGCCCCAGCATTTT. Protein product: CASRALGAAQPQHF.

This chain's CDR3 is CASSLQTGNTIYF. The DNA for the CDR3 is TGCGCCAGCAGCCTGCAAACTGGAAACACCATATATTTT. J is TRBJ1-3 and V is TRBV5-1; no reliable D call. The CDR3 spans 13 residues. The V gene's germline CDR1 is SGHRS and CDR2 YFSETQ. V lost 4 bases, J lost 2 bases, and 7 bases lay in between.

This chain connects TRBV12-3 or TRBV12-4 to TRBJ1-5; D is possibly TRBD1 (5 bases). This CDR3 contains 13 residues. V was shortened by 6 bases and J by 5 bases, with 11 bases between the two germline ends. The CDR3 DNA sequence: TGTGCCAGCAGAGTGACAGCTGATCAGCCCCAGCATTTT. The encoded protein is CASRVTADQPQHF.

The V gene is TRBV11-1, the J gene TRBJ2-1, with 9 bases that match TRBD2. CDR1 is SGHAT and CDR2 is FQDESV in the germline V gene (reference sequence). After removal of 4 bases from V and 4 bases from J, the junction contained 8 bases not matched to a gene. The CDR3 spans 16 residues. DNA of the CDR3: TGTGCCAGCAGCTACCGGCTAGCGGGACCATACAATGAGCAGTTCTTC. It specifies CASSYRLAGPYNEQFF.

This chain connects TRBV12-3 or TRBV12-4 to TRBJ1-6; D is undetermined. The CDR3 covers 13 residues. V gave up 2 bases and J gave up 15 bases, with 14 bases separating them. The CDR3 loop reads CASSLSLAAILHF. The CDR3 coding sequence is TGTGCCAGCAGTTTAAGTTTAGCGGCCATCCTCCACTTT.

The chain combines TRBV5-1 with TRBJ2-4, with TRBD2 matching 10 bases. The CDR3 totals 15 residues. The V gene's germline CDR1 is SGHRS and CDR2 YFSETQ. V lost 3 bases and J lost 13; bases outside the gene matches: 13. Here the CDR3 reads CASSSGTSAFRGQYF. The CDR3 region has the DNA TGCGCCAGCAGCTCCGGGACTAGCGCCTTTAGGGGGCAGTACTTC.

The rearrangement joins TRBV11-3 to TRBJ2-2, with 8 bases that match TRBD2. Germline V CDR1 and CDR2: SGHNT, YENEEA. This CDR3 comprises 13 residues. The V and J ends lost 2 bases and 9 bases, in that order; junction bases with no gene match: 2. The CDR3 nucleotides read TGTGCCAGCAGCTTAATAGCGGGGAGGGAGCTGTTTTTT. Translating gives CASSLIAGRELFF.

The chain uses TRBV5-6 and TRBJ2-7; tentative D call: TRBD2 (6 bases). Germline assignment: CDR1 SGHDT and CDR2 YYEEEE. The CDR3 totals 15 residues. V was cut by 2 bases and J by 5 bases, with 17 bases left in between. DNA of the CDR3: TGTGCCAGCAGCTTTCCGGGACTGGCACGTAACGAGCAGTACTTC. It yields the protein CASSFPGLARNEQYF. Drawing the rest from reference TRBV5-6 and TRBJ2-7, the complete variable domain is DAGVTQSPTHLIKTRGQQVTLRCSPKSGHDTVSWYQQALGQGPQFIFQYYEEEERQRGNFPDRFSGHQFPNYSSELNVNALLLGDSALYLCASSFPGLARNEQYFGPGTRLTVT.

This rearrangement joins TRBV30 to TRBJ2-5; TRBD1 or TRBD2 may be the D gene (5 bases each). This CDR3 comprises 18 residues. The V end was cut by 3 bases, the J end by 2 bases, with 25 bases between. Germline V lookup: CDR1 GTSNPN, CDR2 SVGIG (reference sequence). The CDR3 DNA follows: TGTGCCTGGAGCGATTGGAAAGGTCCTAGAGGGGATCAAGAGACCCAGTACTTC. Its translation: CAWSDWKGPRGDQETQYF.

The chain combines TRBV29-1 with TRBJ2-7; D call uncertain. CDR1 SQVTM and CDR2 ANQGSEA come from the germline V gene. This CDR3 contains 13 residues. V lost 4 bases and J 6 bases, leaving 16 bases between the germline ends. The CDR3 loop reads CSVGYLLGIEQYF. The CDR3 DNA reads TGCAGCGTTGGGTACCTTCTAGGTATCGAGCAGTACTTC.

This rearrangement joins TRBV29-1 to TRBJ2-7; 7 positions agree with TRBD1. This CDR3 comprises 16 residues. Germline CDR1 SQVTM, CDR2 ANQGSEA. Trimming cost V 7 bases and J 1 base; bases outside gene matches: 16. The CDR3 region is CSGWPQGQPPSYEQYF. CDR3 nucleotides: TGCAGCGGATGGCCTCAGGGACAGCCTCCTTCCTACGAGCAGTACTTC.

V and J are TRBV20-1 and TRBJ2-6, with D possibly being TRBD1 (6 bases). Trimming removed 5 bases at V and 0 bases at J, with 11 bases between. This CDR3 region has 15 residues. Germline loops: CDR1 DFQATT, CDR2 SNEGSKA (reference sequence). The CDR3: CSADGTSSGANVLTF. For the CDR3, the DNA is TGCAGTGCTGACGGGACATCCTCTGGGGCCAACGTCCTGACTTTC.

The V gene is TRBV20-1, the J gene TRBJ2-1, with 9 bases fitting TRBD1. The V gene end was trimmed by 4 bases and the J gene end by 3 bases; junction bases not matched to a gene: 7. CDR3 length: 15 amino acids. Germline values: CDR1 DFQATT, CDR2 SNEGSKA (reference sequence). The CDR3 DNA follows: TGCAGTGCTACTCCTCCGGGACAGGGCTACAATGAGCAGTTCTTC. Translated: CSATPPGQGYNEQFF.

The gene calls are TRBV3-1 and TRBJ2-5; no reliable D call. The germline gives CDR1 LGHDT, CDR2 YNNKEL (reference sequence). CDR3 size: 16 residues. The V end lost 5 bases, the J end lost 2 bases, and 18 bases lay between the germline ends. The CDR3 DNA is TGTGCCAGCAGCTCCGTTCGGCGGTCCGGGCAAGAGACCCAGTACTTC. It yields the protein CASSSVRRSGQETQYF.

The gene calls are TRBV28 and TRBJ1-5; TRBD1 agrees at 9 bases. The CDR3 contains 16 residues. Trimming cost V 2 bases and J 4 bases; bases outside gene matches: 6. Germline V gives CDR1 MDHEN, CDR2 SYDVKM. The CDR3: CASSLLGDRDNQPQHF. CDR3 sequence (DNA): TGTGCCAGCAGTTTACTCGGGGACAGGGATAATCAGCCCCAGCATTTT.

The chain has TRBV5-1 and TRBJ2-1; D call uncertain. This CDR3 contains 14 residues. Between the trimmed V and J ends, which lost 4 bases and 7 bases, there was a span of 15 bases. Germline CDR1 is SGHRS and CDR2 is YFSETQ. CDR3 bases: TGCGCCAGCAGCCAGCCGACACCCACGAATGAGCAGTTCTTC. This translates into CASSQPTPTNEQFF.

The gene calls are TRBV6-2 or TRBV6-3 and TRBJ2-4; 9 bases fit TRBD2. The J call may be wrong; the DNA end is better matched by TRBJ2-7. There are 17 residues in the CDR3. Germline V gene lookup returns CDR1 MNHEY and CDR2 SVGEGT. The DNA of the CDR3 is TGTGCCAGCAGTTACAAGACTAGCGGACCGACGAGGGGCGAGCAGTACTTC. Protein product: CASSYKTSGPTRGEQYF.

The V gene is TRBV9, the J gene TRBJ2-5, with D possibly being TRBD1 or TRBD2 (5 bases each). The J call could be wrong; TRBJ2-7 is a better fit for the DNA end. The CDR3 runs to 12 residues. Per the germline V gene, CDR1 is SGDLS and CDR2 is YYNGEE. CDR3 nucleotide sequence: TGTGCCAGCAGCGCCTCAGGGAGCGAGCAGTACTTC. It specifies CASSASGSEQYF.

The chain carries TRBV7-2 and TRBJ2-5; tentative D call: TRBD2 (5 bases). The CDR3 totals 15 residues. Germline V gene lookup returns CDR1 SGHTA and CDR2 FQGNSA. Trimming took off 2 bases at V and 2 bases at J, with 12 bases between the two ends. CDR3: CASSLTSRGQETQYF. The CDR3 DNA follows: TGTGCCAGCAGCTTAACGAGCCGGGGTCAAGAGACCCAGTACTTC. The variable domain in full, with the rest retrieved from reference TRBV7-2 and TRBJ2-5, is GAGVSQSPSNKVTEKGKDVELRCDPISGHTALYWYRQSLGQGLEFLIYFQGNSAPDKSGLPSDRFSAERTGGSVSTLTIQRTQQEDSAVYLCASSLTSRGQETQYFGPGTRLLVL.

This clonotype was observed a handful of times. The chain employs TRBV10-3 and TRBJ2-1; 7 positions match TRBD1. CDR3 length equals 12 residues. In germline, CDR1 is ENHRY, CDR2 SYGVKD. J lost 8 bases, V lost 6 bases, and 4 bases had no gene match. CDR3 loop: CAISRDRDEQFF. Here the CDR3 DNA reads TGTGCCATCAGCCGAGACAGGGATGAGCAGTTCTTC.

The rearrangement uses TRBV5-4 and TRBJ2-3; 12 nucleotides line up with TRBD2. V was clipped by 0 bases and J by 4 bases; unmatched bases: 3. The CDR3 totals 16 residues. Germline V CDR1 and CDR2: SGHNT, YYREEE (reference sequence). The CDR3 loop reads CASSLASGRAADTQYF. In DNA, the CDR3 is TGTGCCAGCAGCTTGGCTAGCGGGAGGGCCGCAGATACGCAGTATTTT.

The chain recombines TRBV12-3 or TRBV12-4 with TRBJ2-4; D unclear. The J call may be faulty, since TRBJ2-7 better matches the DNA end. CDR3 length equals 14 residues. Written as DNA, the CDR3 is TGTGCCAGCAGTCCCTTCGGCCCCTCCTACGAGCAGTACTTC. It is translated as CASSPFGPSYEQYF.

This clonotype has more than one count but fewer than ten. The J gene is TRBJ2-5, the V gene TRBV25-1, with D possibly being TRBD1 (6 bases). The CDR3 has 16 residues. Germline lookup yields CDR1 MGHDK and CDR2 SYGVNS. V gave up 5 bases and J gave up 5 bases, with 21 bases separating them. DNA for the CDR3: TGTGCCAGCAGTCCCCAAAGGACAGTCTCGCCGGAGACCCAGTACTTC. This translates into CASSPQRTVSPETQYF.

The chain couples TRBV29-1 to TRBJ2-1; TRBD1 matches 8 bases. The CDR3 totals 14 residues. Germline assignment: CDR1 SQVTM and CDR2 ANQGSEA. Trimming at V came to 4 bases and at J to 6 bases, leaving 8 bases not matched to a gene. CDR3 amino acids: CSVVLDRVPNEQFF. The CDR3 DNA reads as TGCAGCGTTGTTTTGGACAGGGTCCCCAATGAGCAGTTCTTC.

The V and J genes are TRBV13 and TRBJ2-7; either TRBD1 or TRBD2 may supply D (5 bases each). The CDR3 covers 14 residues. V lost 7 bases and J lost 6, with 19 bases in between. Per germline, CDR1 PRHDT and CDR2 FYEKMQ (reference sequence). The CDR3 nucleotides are TGTGCCAGCACCTCTGGGACGGAGGTCTCCGAGCAGTACTTC. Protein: CASTSGTEVSEQYF.